This T cell receptor (beta chain) was captured in a study of cytomegalovirus exposure and HLA in healthy donors. Findings of the study overall: Later work showed greater clonal expansion in HLA-associated TCR beta chains than in equally common others. A reported reduction in N-insertions relative to the approximately 670-donor mean was seen in an Asian-associated ancestry cluster in a later analysis. Productive rates of about 87% or about 30% were seen for most TCR beta V segments in an earlier analysis.

Comments on this clone: Its specificity is not known.

V was cut by 4 bases and J by 5 bases, with 12 bases left in between. The germline gives CDR1 KGHSY, CDR2 FQNENV. The CDR3 runs to 14 residues. PCR involved 60 Vbeta and 13 Jbeta primers. TCRdb keeps only in-frame clones here, not all; method: immunoSEQ multiplex PCR. The sample includes roughly 58,000 clones, 75% to 85% of them seen just once. The sequence was collected from a woman aged 40-49 years in good health and CMV-seronegative. This chain connects TRBV16 to TRBJ1-5; D may be TRBD1 (6 bases). Sequencing was done on a sample of PBMCs. CDR3 sequence reads: CASSLGQTYQPQHF. Here the CDR3 DNA reads TGTGCCAGCAGCCTCGGACAGACTTATCAGCCCCAGCATTTT.